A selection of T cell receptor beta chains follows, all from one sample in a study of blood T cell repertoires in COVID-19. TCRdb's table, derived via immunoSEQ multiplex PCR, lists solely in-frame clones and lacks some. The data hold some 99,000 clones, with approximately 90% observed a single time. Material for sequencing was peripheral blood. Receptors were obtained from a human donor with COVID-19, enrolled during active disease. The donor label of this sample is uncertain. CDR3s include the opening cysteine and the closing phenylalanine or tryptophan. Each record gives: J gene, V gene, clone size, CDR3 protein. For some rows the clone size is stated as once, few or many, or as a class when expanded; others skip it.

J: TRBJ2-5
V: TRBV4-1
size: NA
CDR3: CASSQPGSRSRETQYF

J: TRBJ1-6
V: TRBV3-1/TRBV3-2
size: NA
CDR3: CASSQGQGTNSPLHF

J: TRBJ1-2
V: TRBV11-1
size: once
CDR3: CASSLGVGRTGDGYTF

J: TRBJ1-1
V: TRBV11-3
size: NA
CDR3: CASSLGPESVEAFF

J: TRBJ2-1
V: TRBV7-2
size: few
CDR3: CASSSPSLYNEQFF

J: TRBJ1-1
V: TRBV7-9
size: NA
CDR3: CASTQQGDTEAFF

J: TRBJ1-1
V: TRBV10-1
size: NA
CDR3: CASSESRGDNTEAFF

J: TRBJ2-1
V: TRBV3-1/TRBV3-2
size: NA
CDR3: CASSQGYGTSGEQFF

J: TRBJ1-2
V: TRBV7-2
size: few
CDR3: CASSLDQDGYTF

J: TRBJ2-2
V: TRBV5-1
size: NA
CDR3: CASTPRPTGVIGTGELFF

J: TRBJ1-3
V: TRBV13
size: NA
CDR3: CASSFSRDSRSSGNTIYF

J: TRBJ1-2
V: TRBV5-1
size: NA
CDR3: CASSLDLPGQGAYGYTF

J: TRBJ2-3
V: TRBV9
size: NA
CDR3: CASSAGLGTSDTQYF

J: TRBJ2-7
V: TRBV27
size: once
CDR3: CASSLRGYEQYF

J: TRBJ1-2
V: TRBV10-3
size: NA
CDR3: CAISEDRGLGYTF

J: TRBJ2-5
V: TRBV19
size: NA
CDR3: CASSIFYGQGKETQYF

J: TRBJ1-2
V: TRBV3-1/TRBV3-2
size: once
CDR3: CASSQEGRLWLTF

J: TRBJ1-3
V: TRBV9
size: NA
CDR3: CASSVAGNGNTIYF

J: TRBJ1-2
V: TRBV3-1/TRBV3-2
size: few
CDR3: CASSQYPRGANGYTF

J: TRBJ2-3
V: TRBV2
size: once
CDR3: CASGLASTTDTQYF

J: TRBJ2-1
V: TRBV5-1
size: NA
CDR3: CASSPEITSGFYNEQFF

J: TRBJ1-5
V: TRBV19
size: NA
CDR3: CASTTTGISNQPQHF

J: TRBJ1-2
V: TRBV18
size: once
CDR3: CASSPTQGSANYGYTF

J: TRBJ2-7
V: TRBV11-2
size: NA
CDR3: CASSLGFGASGGLEQYF

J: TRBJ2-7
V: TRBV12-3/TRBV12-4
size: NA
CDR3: CASSPGPGDEQYF

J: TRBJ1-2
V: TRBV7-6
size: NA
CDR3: CASSATGSNYGYTF

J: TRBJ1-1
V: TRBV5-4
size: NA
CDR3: CASTLGGGLNTEAFF

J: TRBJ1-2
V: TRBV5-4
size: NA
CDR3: CASSPPYRDRGRGYTF

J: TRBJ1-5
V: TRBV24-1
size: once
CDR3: CATSDPRTGGTQPQHF

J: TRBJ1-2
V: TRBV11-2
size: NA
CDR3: CASRLSNYGYTF

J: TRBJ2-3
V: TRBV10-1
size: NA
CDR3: CASSETGGTTDTQYF

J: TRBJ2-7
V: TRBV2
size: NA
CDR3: CASSGVTSAYEQYF

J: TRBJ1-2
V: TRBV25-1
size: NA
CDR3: CASSSSGNRAGYTF

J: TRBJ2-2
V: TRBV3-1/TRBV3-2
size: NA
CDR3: CASSQVGRAGELFF

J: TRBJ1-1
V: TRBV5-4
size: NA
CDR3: CASSLGGVNTEAFF

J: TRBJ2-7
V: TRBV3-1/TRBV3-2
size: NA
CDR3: CASSQGLYEQYF

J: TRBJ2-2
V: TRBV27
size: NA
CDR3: CASSGTPNTGELFF

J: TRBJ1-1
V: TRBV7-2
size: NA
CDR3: CASSLAWLNTEAFF

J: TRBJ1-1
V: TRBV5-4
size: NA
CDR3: CASSLIGTGLPEAFF

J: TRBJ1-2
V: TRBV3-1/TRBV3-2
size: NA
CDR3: CASSQDPPGKYGYTF

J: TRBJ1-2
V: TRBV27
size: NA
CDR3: CASSPGRPGGYTF

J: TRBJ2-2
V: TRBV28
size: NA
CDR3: CASSLAAHGRRTGELFF

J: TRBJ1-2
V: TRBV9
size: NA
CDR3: CASSVTQEGIDGYTF

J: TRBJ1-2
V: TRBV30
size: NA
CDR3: CALFRDRASSFGYTF

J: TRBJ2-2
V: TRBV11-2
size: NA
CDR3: CASSEDSNTGELFF

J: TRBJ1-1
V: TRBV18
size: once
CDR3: CASSPRDRATEAFF

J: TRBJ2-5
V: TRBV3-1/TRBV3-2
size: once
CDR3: CASSQITSGLRQETQYF

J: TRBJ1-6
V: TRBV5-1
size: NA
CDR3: CASSLDGTGSNSPLHF

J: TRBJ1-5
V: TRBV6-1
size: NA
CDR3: CASSEAAGAEQPQHF

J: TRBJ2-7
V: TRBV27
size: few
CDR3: CASSRGQGGFEQYF